The 28 T cell receptor beta chains given below trace back to one sample, sequenced in a study of radiotherapy plus CTLA-4 blockade in lung cancer. Assay: immunoSEQ multiplex PCR; the TCRdb copy retains only in-frame clones and omits some. The sample carries tens of thousands of clones, around 77% recorded once. The sample here was peripheral blood, taken from a patient treated with radiotherapy plus ipilimumab. The receptor source for this set is a human donor with non-small cell lung cancer who had stable disease on radiotherapy plus ipilimumab.

This clone was seen only once. This rearrangement joins TRBV10-2 to TRBJ2-3; D remains ambiguous. V was shortened by 5 bases and J by 13 bases, with 19 bases between the two germline ends. The V gene's germline CDR1 is WSHSY and CDR2 SAAADI. CDR3 size: 13 residues. The CDR3 DNA sequence: TGCGCCAGCAGTTCTTCAGTGGAGAGTAAGAAGTATTTT. It encodes CASSSSVESKKYF.

The chain couples TRBV21-1 to TRBJ1-5; TRBD1, the D gene given by the table, was not confirmed from the DNA. TRBV21-1 is assigned pseudogene status. CDR3 size: 19 residues. The CDR3 region is CASSKGGPLLGTEQSRQHF. In DNA form, the CDR3 reads TGTGCCAGCAGCAAAGGGGGGCCTTTACTTGGGACCGAGCAATCAAGGCAACATTTT.

This chain links TRBV2 with TRBJ2-3; 8 bases agree with TRBD2. CDR1 is SNHLY, CDR2 FYNNEI, per germline. CDR3 length: 15 amino acids. The J segment lost 6 bases and the V segment lost 3 bases, leaving 8 bases of the junction unmatched. CDR3 sequence (DNA): TGTGCCAGCAGTGAGCCCCGGGGGGGCCGGGATACGCAGTATTTT. Its protein product is CASSEPRGGRDTQYF.

The rearrangement uses TRBV18 and TRBJ1-3; the match to TRBD1 covers 9 bases. The V gene's germline CDR1 is KGHSH and CDR2 LQKENI. The V segment lost 3 bases and the J segment 4 bases; nucleotides outside the gene matches: 1. The CDR3 has 14 residues. CDR3 sequence reads: CASSPGTGGNTIYF. The CDR3 region has the DNA TGTGCCAGCTCACCCGGGACAGGGGGAAACACCATATATTTT.

The chain carries TRBV18 and TRBJ2-7; 9 bases map to TRBD1. After removal of 3 bases from V and 5 bases from J, the junction contained 11 bases not matched to a gene. CDR1 and CDR2 (germline): KGHSH, LQKENI. The CDR3 is 16 residues long. The CDR3 sequence is CASSPVPGQGANEQYF. CDR3 nucleotides: TGTGCCAGCTCACCTGTCCCGGGACAGGGAGCCAACGAGCAGTACTTC.

The genes are TRBV20-1 and TRBJ1-2; unclear D gene. The V gene lost 6 bases and the J gene lost 5 bases, with 10 bases spanning the gap. The germline V gene encodes CDR1 DFQATT and CDR2 SNEGSKA (reference sequence). CDR3 length: 11 residues. CDR3 sequence (DNA): TGCAGTGCCTTGGACCTTTATGGCTACACCTTC. This gives the protein CSALDLYGYTF.

The chain joins TRBV9 to TRBJ1-2, with D possibly being TRBD1 (6 bases). Trimming took 0 bases from V and 0 from J, leaving 9 bases between them. The CDR3 sequence is 15 residues long. Germline CDR1 reads SGDLS; CDR2 reads YYNGEE. CDR3 coding DNA: TGTGCCAGCAGCGTAGGGACAGCGACTAACTATGGCTACACCTTC. Its protein is CASSVGTATNYGYTF.

The chain uses TRBV27 and TRBJ1-1; D possibly corresponds to TRBD1 (5 bases). The length of the CDR3 is 14 residues. CDR1 and CDR2 from the germline V gene are MNHEY and SMNVEV (reference sequence). The V and J ends lost 1 base and 4 bases respectively, with 10 bases between them. CDR3 bases: TGTGCCAGCAGTTTATGGGCAGGGAGCACTGAAGCTTTCTTT. This codes for CASSLWAGSTEAFF.

The chain has TRBV11-2 and TRBJ1-4, with D maybe TRBD1 (5 bases). The CDR3 covers 15 residues. Germline CDR1 and CDR2: SGHAT and FQNNGV. The ends were cut back, 1 base at V and 8 bases at J, with 14 bases in the middle. CDR3 nucleotides: TGTGCCAGCAGCTTAGCGGCCGGGACGGTCGAAAAACTGTTTTTT. This gives the protein CASSLAAGTVEKLFF. The full variable domain, in which reference TRBV11-2 and TRBJ1-4 provide the parts outside the CDR3, is EAGVAQSPRYKIIEKRQSVAFWCNPISGHATLYWYQQILGQGPKLLIQFQNNGVVDDSQLPKDRFSAERLKGVDSTLKIQPAKLEDSAVYLCASSLAAGTVEKLFFGSGTQLSVL.

CDR3 coding DNA: TGCGCCAGCAGCGTTCCCCGGGACAGAGCTTGGGAGACCCAGTACTTC. This encodes CASSVPRDRAWETQYF. The chain employs TRBV5-1 and TRBJ2-5, with 7 positions matching TRBD1. Germline V gene lookup returns CDR1 SGHRS and CDR2 YFSETQ. There are 16 residues in the CDR3. The trim removed 4 bases at V and 5 bases at J, leaving 14 bases unmatched.

The table lists this clone with a count of one. CDR3 in amino acids: CASTLLGSTEAFF. CDR3 nucleotide sequence: TGTGCCAGCACCCTCCTGGGGAGCACTGAAGCTTTCTTT. V is TRBV6-5 and J is TRBJ1-1; D unresolved. The CDR3 is 13 amino acids. Germline CDR1 and CDR2: MNHEY and SVGAGI. Trimming took off 7 bases at V and 4 bases at J, with 13 bases between the two ends.

This chain uses TRBV9 with TRBJ1-2; unclear D gene. Germline values: CDR1 SGDLS, CDR2 YYNGEE. This CDR3 has 15 residues. V shed 1 base and J shed 5 bases, with 15 bases lying between them. This chain's CDR3 is CASSVSSGGSYGYTF. DNA for the CDR3: TGTGCCAGCAGCGTATCGTCCGGCGGATCATATGGCTACACCTTC.

The V gene is TRBV6-1, the J gene TRBJ1-1; D possibly corresponds to TRBD1 (5 bases). The germline gives CDR1 MNHNS, CDR2 SASEGT. This CDR3 has 15 residues. V was clipped by 6 bases and J by 5 bases, with 19 bases between them. In DNA, the CDR3 is TGTGCCAGCAGCCCAGCCCCACCGAAGGGGACTGAAGCTTTCTTT. As protein: CASSPAPPKGTEAFF.

The chain employs TRBV9 and TRBJ1-1; D might be TRBD1 (6 bases). The CDR3 totals 14 residues. Trimming stripped 0 bases from V and 5 bases from J, with 11 bases between. The V gene's germline CDR1 is SGDLS and CDR2 YYNGEE. CDR3: CASSVAGAQTEAFF. The CDR3 DNA reads as TGTGCCAGCAGCGTAGCGGGGGCGCAGACTGAAGCTTTCTTT.

The genes are TRBV7-9 and TRBJ2-1; D remains ambiguous. V was trimmed by 6 bases and J by 8 bases, leaving 8 bases between them. The CDR3 runs to 11 residues. Germline CDR1 and CDR2: SEHNR and FQNEAQ (reference sequence). Written as DNA, the CDR3 is TGTGCCAGCAGTTTTAAGTATGAGCAGTTCTTC. Protein product: CASSFKYEQFF.

This clone was recorded a few times. The chain recombines TRBV12-5 with TRBJ2-7, with 8 positions matching TRBD1. V shed 1 base and J 5 bases; nucleotides not matched to a gene: 4. CDR1 and CDR2 from the germline V gene are LGHNT and FRNRAP. The CDR3 runs 14 residues. The CDR3 DNA reads as TGTGCTAGTGGTTTGGGGACAGGGATCCACGAGCAGTACTTC. It specifies CASGLGTGIHEQYF.

This chain links TRBV6-5 with TRBJ1-4, with D hard to call. Germline V lookup: CDR1 MNHEY, CDR2 SVGAGI. The CDR3 sequence is 14 residues long. Trimming stripped 6 bases from V and 4 bases from J, with 12 bases between. CDR3 sequence reads: CASRAADFNEKLFF. The CDR3 coding sequence is TGTGCCAGCAGGGCTGCGGATTTTAATGAAAAACTGTTTTTT.

The chain combines TRBV7-3 with TRBJ2-6, with a weak D call TRBD1 (7 bases). CDR1 is SGHTA, CDR2 FQGTGA, per germline. V shed 6 bases and J shed 0 bases, with 12 bases lying between them. The CDR3 length is 16 residues. In nucleotides, the CDR3 is TGTGCCAGCAGTCCCCAGGGGGGCTCTGGGGCCAACGTCCTGACTTTC. Its protein is CASSPQGGSGANVLTF.

The DNA of the CDR3 is TGTGCCAGCAGTGAACGACGGGACAGCTCTAATGAAAAACTGTTTTTT. Translation gives CASSERRDSSNEKLFF. V is TRBV6-1 and J is TRBJ1-4, with 7 positions matching TRBD1. This CDR3 is 16 amino acids long. The V segment lost 2 bases and the J segment 3 bases; nucleotides outside the gene matches: 6. The germline CDR1 and CDR2 sequences are MNHNS and SASEGT.

The J gene is TRBJ2-2, the V gene TRBV11-3; possibly TRBD1 for D (5 bases). Trimming shortened V by 5 bases and J by 4 bases, and 11 bases separated the two germline ends. CDR1 is SGHNT and CDR2 is YENEEA in the germline V gene. The CDR3 length is 14 residues. CDR3 in DNA: TGTGCCAGCAGCAACGACAGCCCCACCGGGGAGCTGTTTTTT. Amino acid sequence: CASSNDSPTGELFF.

This sequence joins TRBV18 and TRBJ1-2; no definite D call. The V end lost 6 bases, the J end lost 7 bases, and 12 bases lay between the germline ends. CDR3 length: 12 amino acids. In germline, CDR1 is KGHSH, CDR2 LQKENI. CDR3 residues: CASSQPVGGYTF. The DNA of the CDR3 is TGTGCCAGCTCGCAACCCGTAGGTGGCTACACCTTC.

The CDR3 DNA sequence: TGTGCCAGCAGCGCCCAAGGGGGGACTGAAGCTTTCTTT. Protein product: CASSAQGGTEAFF. The rearrangement uses TRBV9 and TRBJ1-1; D may be TRBD1 (6 bases). Germline values: CDR1 SGDLS, CDR2 YYNGEE. V lost 3 bases and J 5 bases, leaving 11 bases between the germline ends. The length of the CDR3 is 13 residues.

The V call is TRBV11-3, the J call TRBJ2-5; D uncertain. CDR3 length: 13 amino acids. V was trimmed by 0 bases and J by 5 bases, leaving 7 bases between them. Per the germline V gene, CDR1 is SGHNT and CDR2 is YENEEA. The CDR3 DNA sequence: TGTGCCAGCAGCTTAGATCTGAAGGAGACCCAGTACTTC. Translation gives CASSLDLKETQYF. The full variable domain, in which reference TRBV11-3 and TRBJ2-5 provide the parts outside the CDR3, is EAGVVQSPRYKIIEKKQPVAFWCNPISGHNTLYWYLQNLGQGPELLIRYENEEAVDDSQLPKDRFSAERLKGVDSTLKIQPAELGDSAVYLCASSLDLKETQYFGPGTRLLVL.

V gene TRBV9 combines with J gene TRBJ1-2, with 7 bases identical to TRBD1. Germline CDR1 SGDLS, CDR2 YYNGEE. Germline trimming cut 4 bases from V and 4 bases from J; bases unmatched to any gene: 10. CDR3 length equals 15 residues. CDR3: CASSLTSDRTYGYTF. CDR3 sequence (DNA): TGTGCCAGCAGCCTTACCTCGGACAGGACCTATGGCTACACCTTC.

In regard to this clone: Distinct nucleotide sequences in the sample also encode this CDR3. The chain uses TRBV7-8 and TRBJ1-1, with D uncertain. This CDR3 is built from 14 residues. Trimming pared 0 bases from V and 0 bases from J, leaving 5 bases between. CDR1 is SGHVS and CDR2 is FQNEAQ in the germline V gene. This CDR3 reads CASSLAGMNTEAFF. For the CDR3, the DNA is TGTGCCAGCAGCTTAGCGGGCATGAACACTGAAGCTTTCTTT.

V usage is TRBV5-6 and J usage is TRBJ2-7; 8 nucleotides agree with TRBD1. V lost 4 bases and J lost 3; bases outside the gene matches: 9. CDR3 length: 15 residues. CDR1 is SGHDT, CDR2 YYEEEE, per germline. The CDR3 DNA sequence: TGTGCCAGCAGCAAAAACAGGGGGATTAACTACGAGCAGTACTTC. Amino acid sequence: CASSKNRGINYEQYF.

The chain employs TRBV6-5 and TRBJ1-5; D perhaps matches TRBD1 (5 bases). CDR3 length: 14 amino acids. CDR1 and CDR2 from the germline V gene are MNHEY and SVGAGI. Trimming removed 8 bases at V and 3 bases at J, with 14 bases between. In DNA form, the CDR3 reads TGTGCCAGCCGTGCGACAGCCACCAATCAGCCCCAGCATTTT. This translates into CASRATATNQPQHF.

The V call is TRBV7-9, the J call TRBJ1-3; D perhaps matches TRBD1 (5 bases). Germline V gives CDR1 SEHNR, CDR2 FQNEAQ (reference sequence). V was trimmed by 7 bases and J by 0 bases, leaving 10 bases between them. This CDR3 spans 14 amino acids. CDR3 loop: CASIKGRSGNTIYF. The CDR3 nucleotides read TGTGCCAGCATAAAGGGGCGCTCTGGAAACACCATATATTTT. Filled out from reference TRBV7-9 and TRBJ1-3, the complete variable domain reads DTGVSQNPRHKITKRGQNVTFRCDPISEHNRLYWYRQTLGQGPEFLTYFQNEAQLEKSRLLSDRFSAERPKGSFSTLEIQRTEQGDSAMYLCASIKGRSGNTIYFGEGSWLTVV.